One sample yielded the 20 T cell receptor beta chains listed below, sequenced in a study of blood T cell repertoires in COVID-19 (dated by TCRdb to about 2020). The method behind the library was the immunoSEQ multiplex PCR assay. TCRdb obtained this table from immuneACCESS and retained in-frame rearrangements with V and J assigned. These tables miss some clones; where compared with another copy, unresolved V genes account for less than half of the shortfall, and the remainder is unexplained. This sample lists about 140,000 clones; 70% to 80% were detected once. Over 4% of the sample comes from the top ten. The sequenced sample consisted of peripheral blood. The receptors were sampled from a woman older than 75 with active or convalescent COVID-19.

The chain recombines TRBV6-4 with TRBJ1-1; D perhaps matches TRBD1 (5 bases). This CDR3 has 12 amino acids. Germline loops: CDR1 MRHNA, CDR2 SNTAGT. V lost 5 bases and J 10 bases, leaving 14 bases between the germline ends. The DNA for the CDR3 is TGTGCCAGCAGTCCTGAACGACAGAGAGCTTTCTTT. This translates into CASSPERQRAFF.

As regards this clone: At one boundary the junction diverges from the germline segment, which might be a read error. This rearrangement joins TRBV10-1 to TRBJ2-4, with D possibly TRBD2 on 6 matching bases. Germline assignment: CDR1 WNHNN and CDR2 SYGVQD (reference sequence). This CDR3 has 13 amino acids. The CDR3 nucleotides are TGCGCCAGCAGTGAGTCGACCGTCAGCGGGCTGAACTTC. As protein: CASSESTVSGLNF.

This clone was picked up many times. The V gene is TRBV6-6, the J gene TRBJ2-3, with 9 bases lining up with TRBD2. The V gene end was trimmed by 5 bases and the J gene end by 4 bases; junction bases not matched to a gene: 7. This CDR3 comprises 15 residues. Looked up from germline, CDR1 is MNHNY and CDR2 is SVGAGI (reference sequence). The CDR3 reads CASSVLAGDADTQYF. The CDR3 region has the DNA TGTGCCAGCAGTGTACTAGCGGGTGATGCAGATACGCAGTATTTT.

The sample holds a few counts of this clone. The chain has TRBV4-3 and TRBJ2-1; 8 positions match TRBD2. Losses at the gene ends were 1 base for V and 9 bases for J; bases not matched to a gene: 2. Germline values: CDR1 LGHNA, CDR2 YSLEER. The CDR3 has 13 amino acids. The CDR3 DNA sequence: TGCGCCAGCAGCCAAGCGGGGGGGTTTGAGCAGTTCTTC. Protein: CASSQAGGFEQFF.

J is TRBJ1-5 and V is TRBV19; 7 bases map to TRBD1. Germline loops: CDR1 LNHDA, CDR2 SQIVND (reference sequence). J was trimmed by 0 bases and V by 7 bases; bases with no gene match: 12. This CDR3 is 17 amino acids long. This chain's CDR3 is CASKPGRTGYSNQPQHF. The CDR3 nucleotides are TGTGCCAGTAAGCCGGGCAGGACAGGTTATAGCAATCAGCCCCAGCATTTT.

In nucleotides, the CDR3 is TGTGCCAGCAGCTTAGATGGGACAGGGTATCCATACGAGCAGTACTTC. Protein product: CASSLDGTGYPYEQYF. This sequence joins TRBV11-2 and TRBJ2-7; 9 bases are a match to TRBD1. J lost 4 bases, V lost 0 bases, and 7 bases had no gene match. This CDR3 region has 16 residues. CDR1 SGHAT and CDR2 FQNNGV come from the germline V gene. The whole variable domain, remainder taken from reference TRBV11-2 and TRBJ2-7, is EAGVAQSPRYKIIEKRQSVAFWCNPISGHATLYWYQQILGQGPKLLIQFQNNGVVDDSQLPKDRFSAERLKGVDSTLKIQPAKLEDSAVYLCASSLDGTGYPYEQYFGPGTRLTVT.

This clone came up once. The chain has TRBV6-5 and TRBJ1-1; 7 nucleotides agree with TRBD1. The CDR3 totals 15 residues. After removal of 7 bases from V and 0 bases from J, the junction contained 8 bases not matched to a gene. CDR1 and CDR2 from the germline V gene are MNHEY and SVGAGI. The CDR3 DNA follows: TGTGCCAGCATTCCGGACAGGCTATTGAACACTGAAGCTTTCTTT. This translates into CASIPDRLLNTEAFF.

The genes are TRBV4-3 and TRBJ2-1, with D uncertain. Germline CDR1 is LGHNA and CDR2 is YSLEER. The CDR3 length is 13 residues. V lost 0 bases and J lost 4, with 4 bases in between. CDR3 region: CASSQDSYNEQFF. The CDR3 DNA is TGCGCCAGCAGCCAAGACTCGTACAATGAGCAGTTCTTC.

The chain carries TRBV7-8 and TRBJ1-5; D is possibly TRBD1 (5 bases). The V gene's germline CDR1 is SGHVS and CDR2 FQNEAQ. The CDR3 loop spans 14 amino acids. Trimming took 5 bases from V and 4 from J, leaving 12 bases between them. The CDR3 reads CASSLETGNQPQHF. In DNA form, the CDR3 reads TGTGCCAGCAGCCTAGAAACAGGAAATCAGCCCCAGCATTTT.

The chain carries TRBV18 and TRBJ2-5; 9 bases match TRBD2. With 6 bases clipped from V and 3 bases from J, the junction kept 8 bases outside the gene matches. The CDR3 is made up of 15 amino acids. Germline values: CDR1 KGHSH, CDR2 LQKENI. The CDR3 DNA is TGTGCCAGCTCCCCCGAGACTAGCGGAAAAGAGACCCAGTACTTC. As protein: CASSPETSGKETQYF.

This rearrangement joins TRBV2 to TRBJ1-2; D is possibly TRBD1 (5 bases). V was cut by 3 bases and J by 8 bases, with 13 bases left in between. The germline V gene encodes CDR1 SNHLY and CDR2 FYNNEI. The CDR3 contains 13 residues. CDR3 nucleotides: TGTGCCAGCAGTGATGGGGGGTGGTTAGGCTACACCTTC. This encodes CASSDGGWLGYTF.

The V gene is TRBV27, the J gene TRBJ1-5, with 7 bases fitting TRBD1. The trim removed 8 bases at V and 3 bases at J, leaving 4 bases unmatched. The CDR3 is 13 residues long. Looked up from germline, CDR1 is MNHEY and CDR2 is SMNVEV (reference sequence). The CDR3 loop reads CASRGQVNQPQHF. CDR3 DNA: TGTGCCAGCCGTGGACAGGTCAATCAGCCCCAGCATTTT.

V usage is TRBV9 and J usage is TRBJ1-1; D gene ambiguous. The V gene's germline CDR1 is SGDLS and CDR2 YYNGEE. There are 15 residues in the CDR3. Trimming pared 0 bases from V and 0 bases from J, leaving 9 bases between. The CDR3: CASSVDSRLNTEAFF. As DNA, the CDR3 is TGTGCCAGCAGCGTAGATTCCAGGTTGAACACTGAAGCTTTCTTT.

This chain links TRBV28 with TRBJ2-7, with a weak D call TRBD1 (6 bases). V gave up 4 bases and J gave up 4 bases, with 14 bases separating them. The germline CDR1 and CDR2 sequences are MDHEN and SYDVKM. The CDR3 extends over 14 amino acids. CDR3 in DNA: TGTGCCAGCAGTTCTTTCAGGGGTATTTACGAGCAGTACTTC. Protein: CASSSFRGIYEQYF.

The chain joins TRBV28 to TRBJ2-7; D not resolved. Germline CDR1 reads MDHEN; CDR2 reads SYDVKM. There are 13 residues in the CDR3. Trimming shortened V by 6 bases and J by 1 base, and 10 bases separated the two germline ends. The CDR3 loop is CASRLPPSYEQYF. The DNA of the CDR3 is TGTGCCAGCAGACTCCCTCCGTCCTACGAGCAGTACTTC.

The V gene is TRBV7-2, the J gene TRBJ1-6; perhaps TRBD1 as D (6 bases). The CDR3 contains 16 residues. Germline values: CDR1 SGHTA, CDR2 FQGNSA. The V end was cut by 5 bases, the J end by 4 bases, with 15 bases between. The CDR3 DNA follows: TGTGCCAGCAGCCAGACAGGACCTCCTTATAATTCACCCCTCCACTTT. Translating it yields CASSQTGPPYNSPLHF. The full variable domain, its missing parts supplied by reference TRBV7-2 and TRBJ1-6, is GAGVSQSPSNKVTEKGKDVELRCDPISGHTALYWYRQSLGQGLEFLIYFQGNSAPDKSGLPSDRFSAERTGGSVSTLTIQRTQQEDSAVYLCASSQTGPPYNSPLHFGNGTRLTVT.

The V gene is TRBV30, the J gene TRBJ1-2; no firm D call. Germline assignment: CDR1 GTSNPN and CDR2 SVGIG (reference sequence). This CDR3 contains 13 residues. Trimming took off 0 bases at V and 2 bases at J, with 7 bases between the two ends. The CDR3 bases are TGTGCCTGGAGTGTAAACAAGAACTATGGCTACACCTTC. Translation gives CAWSVNKNYGYTF.

CDR3 region: CASSPQGAINQPQHF. The CDR3 nucleotides read TGTGCCAGCAGTCCACAGGGGGCGATCAATCAGCCCCAGCATTTT. The gene calls are TRBV27 and TRBJ1-5, with 9 bases that match TRBD1. This CDR3 comprises 15 residues. J was trimmed by 3 bases and V by 5 bases; bases with no gene match: 5. Germline CDR1 MNHEY, CDR2 SMNVEV (reference sequence).

The V and J genes are TRBV11-3 and TRBJ2-7; possibly TRBD1 for D (6 bases). Germline-derived CDR1 and CDR2 are SGHNT and YENEEA. The CDR3 spans 14 residues. Trimming stripped 5 bases from V and 6 bases from J, with 17 bases between. This CDR3 is CASSLARGGGEQYF. CDR3 DNA: TGTGCCAGCAGCCTAGCCAGGGGCGGTGGCGAGCAGTACTTC.

The V and J genes are TRBV5-1 and TRBJ2-7, with D perhaps matching TRBD1 (6 bases). The CDR3 has 14 residues. The germline CDR1 and CDR2 sequences are SGHRS and YFSETQ. The V end lost 2 bases, the J end lost 3 bases, and 12 bases lay between the germline ends. The CDR3 region has the DNA TGCGCCAGCAGCTTTGGACAGCTGAACTACGAGCAGTACTTC. Residues: CASSFGQLNYEQYF.